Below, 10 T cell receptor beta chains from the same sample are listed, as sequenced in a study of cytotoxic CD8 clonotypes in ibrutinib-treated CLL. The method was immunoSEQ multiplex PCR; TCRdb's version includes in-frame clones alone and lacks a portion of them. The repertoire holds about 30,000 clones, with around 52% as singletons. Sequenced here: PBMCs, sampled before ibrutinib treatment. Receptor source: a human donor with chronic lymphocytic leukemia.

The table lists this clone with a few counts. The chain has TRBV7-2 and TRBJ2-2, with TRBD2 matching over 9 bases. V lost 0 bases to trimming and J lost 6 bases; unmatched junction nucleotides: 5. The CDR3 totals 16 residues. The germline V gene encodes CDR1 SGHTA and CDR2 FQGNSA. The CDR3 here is CASSLARGGFPGELFF. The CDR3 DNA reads TGTGCCAGCAGCTTAGCGCGGGGGGGGTTCCCCGGGGAGCTGTTTTTT.

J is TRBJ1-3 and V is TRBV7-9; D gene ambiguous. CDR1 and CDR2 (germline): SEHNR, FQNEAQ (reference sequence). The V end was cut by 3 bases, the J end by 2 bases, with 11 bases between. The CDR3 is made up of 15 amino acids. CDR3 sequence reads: CASSFSAGTGNTIYF. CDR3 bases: TGTGCCAGCAGCTTCAGCGCGGGGACTGGAAACACCATATATTTT.

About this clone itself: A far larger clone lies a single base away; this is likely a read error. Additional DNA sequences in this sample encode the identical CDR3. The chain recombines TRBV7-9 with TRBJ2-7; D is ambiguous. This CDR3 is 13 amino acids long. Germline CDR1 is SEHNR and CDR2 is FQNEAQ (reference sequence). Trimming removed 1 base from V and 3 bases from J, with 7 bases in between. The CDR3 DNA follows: TGTGCCAGCAGCTTAGGGCAGAACTACGAGCAGTACTTC. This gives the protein CASSLGQNYEQYF.

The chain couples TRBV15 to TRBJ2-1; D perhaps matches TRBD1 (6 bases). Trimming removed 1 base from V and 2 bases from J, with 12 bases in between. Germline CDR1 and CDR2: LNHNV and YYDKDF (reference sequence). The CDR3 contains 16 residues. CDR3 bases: TGTGCCACCAGCAGAGCCGGGACACGAACCTACAATGAGCAGTTCTTC. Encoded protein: CATSRAGTRTYNEQFF.

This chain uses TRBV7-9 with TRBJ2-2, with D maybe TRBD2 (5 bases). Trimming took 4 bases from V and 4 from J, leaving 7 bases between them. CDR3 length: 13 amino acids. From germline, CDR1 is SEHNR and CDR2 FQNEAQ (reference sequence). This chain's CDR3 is CASSSSSTGELFF. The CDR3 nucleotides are TGTGCCAGCAGCTCTAGCTCCACCGGGGAGCTGTTTTTT.

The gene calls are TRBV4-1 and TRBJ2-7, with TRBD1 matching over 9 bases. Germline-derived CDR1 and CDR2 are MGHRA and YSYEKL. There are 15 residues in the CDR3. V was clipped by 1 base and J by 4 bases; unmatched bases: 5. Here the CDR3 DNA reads TGCGCCAGCAGCCAAGTCGACAGGGGGGAATACGAGCAGTACTTC. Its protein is CASSQVDRGEYEQYF.

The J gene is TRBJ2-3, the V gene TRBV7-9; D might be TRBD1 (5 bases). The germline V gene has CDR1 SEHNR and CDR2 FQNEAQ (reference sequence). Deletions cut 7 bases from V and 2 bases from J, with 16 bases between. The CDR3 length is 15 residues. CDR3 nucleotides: TGTGCCAGCACCCCCACCCCAGGGCCCACAGATACGCAGTATTTT. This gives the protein CASTPTPGPTDTQYF.

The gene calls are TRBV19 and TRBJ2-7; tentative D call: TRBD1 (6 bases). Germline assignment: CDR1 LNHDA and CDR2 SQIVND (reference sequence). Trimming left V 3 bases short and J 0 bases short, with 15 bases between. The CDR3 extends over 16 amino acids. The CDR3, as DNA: TGTGCCAGTAGTATCGTCGAGGGGGATTTCTCCTACGAGCAGTACTTC. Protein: CASSIVEGDFSYEQYF.

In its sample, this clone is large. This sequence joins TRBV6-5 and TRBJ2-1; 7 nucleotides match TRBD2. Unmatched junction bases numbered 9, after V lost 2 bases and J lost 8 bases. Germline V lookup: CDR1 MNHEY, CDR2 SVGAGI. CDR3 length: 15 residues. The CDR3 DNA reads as TGTGCCAGCAGTTACATTGGCGGGAGTCTCGATGAGCAGTTCTTC. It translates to CASSYIGGSLDEQFF.

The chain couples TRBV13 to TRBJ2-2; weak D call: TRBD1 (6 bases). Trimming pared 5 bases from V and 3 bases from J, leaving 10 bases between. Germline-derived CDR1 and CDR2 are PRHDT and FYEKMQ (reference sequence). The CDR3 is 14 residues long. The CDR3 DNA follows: TGTGCCAGCAGCCTTAGGGGGTACACCGGGGAGCTGTTTTTT. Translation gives CASSLRGYTGELFF.